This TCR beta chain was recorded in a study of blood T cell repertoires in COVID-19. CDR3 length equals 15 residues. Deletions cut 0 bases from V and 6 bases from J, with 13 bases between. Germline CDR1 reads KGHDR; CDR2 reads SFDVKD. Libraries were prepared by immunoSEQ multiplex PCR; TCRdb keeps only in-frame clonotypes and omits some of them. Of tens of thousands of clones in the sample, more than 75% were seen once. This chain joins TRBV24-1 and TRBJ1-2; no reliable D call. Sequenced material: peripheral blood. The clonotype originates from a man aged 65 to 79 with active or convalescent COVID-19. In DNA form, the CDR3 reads TGTGCCACCAGTGATTTGGAGGGATCGGCCCATGGCTACACCTTC. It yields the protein CATSDLEGSAHGYTF.